These 11 T cell receptor beta chains share one sample of origin, sequenced in a study of shared clonotypes between healthy human individuals. Positively selected for CCR7, the CD45RO-negative cells used as naive CD8 cells excluded terminally differentiated effector memory CD45RA+ cells. The assay was immunoSEQ multiplex PCR, and TCRdb's table has in-frame clones only and misses some. The profile shows about 2.2 million clones, approximately 92% of them singletons. Sequencing was performed on naive CD8+ T cells from PBMCs. These receptors were collected from a man aged 18 to 35 in good health. Some clones in this sample may be carry-over from other donors' samples.

This clone appeared a single time. The chain combines TRBV19 with TRBJ1-4; 9 positions match TRBD1. With V trimmed by 8 bases and J by 7 bases, 5 bases remained unmatched. CDR3 length: 13 residues. CDR1 is LNHDA, CDR2 SQIVND, per germline (reference sequence). CDR3 protein: CASRGQGSEKLFF. In nucleotides, the CDR3 is TGTGCCAGTCGCGGACAGGGGTCTGAAAAACTGTTTTTT.

The rearrangement links TRBV27 to TRBJ1-5; unclear D gene. This CDR3 has 13 amino acids. Trimming removed 3 bases at V and 5 bases at J, with 8 bases between. Germline CDR1 and CDR2: MNHEY and SMNVEV (reference sequence). CDR3 sequence (DNA): TGTGCCAGCAGTTTGCGTCCCTATCAGCCCCAGCATTTT. This codes for CASSLRPYQPQHF.

The rearrangement uses TRBV27 and TRBJ1-2; D is uncertain. The V end lost 5 bases, the J end lost 1 base, and 5 bases lay between the germline ends. The length of the CDR3 is 12 residues. Per germline, CDR1 MNHEY and CDR2 SMNVEV (reference sequence). The CDR3 coding sequence is TGTGCCAGCAGTGAGGATAACTATGGCTACACCTTC. Translation gives CASSEDNYGYTF.

V is TRBV5-4 and J is TRBJ2-7; D is uncertain. The V gene's germline CDR1 is SGHNT and CDR2 YYREEE (reference sequence). The V gene lost 0 bases and the J gene lost 4 bases, with 5 bases spanning the gap. The length of the CDR3 is 12 residues. CDR3: CASSLGHYEQYF. The CDR3 nucleotides read TGTGCCAGCAGCTTGGGCCATTACGAGCAGTACTTC. Based on the CDR3 plus reference TRBV5-4 and TRBJ2-7, the full variable domain is ETGVTQSPTHLIKTRGQQVTLRCSSQSGHNTVSWYQQALGQGPQFIFQYYREEENGRGNFPPRFSGLQFPNYSSELNVNALELDDSALYLCASSLGHYEQYFGPGTRLTVT.

The V and J genes are TRBV14 and TRBJ2-7; the D gene is possibly TRBD2 (5 bases). This CDR3 comprises 15 residues. V was trimmed by 4 bases and J by 3 bases, leaving 16 bases between them. CDR1 is SGHDN and CDR2 is FVKESK in the germline V gene. CDR3 in amino acids: CASSLGLQMGYEQYF. The CDR3 DNA follows: TGTGCCAGCAGCCTTGGACTGCAAATGGGCTACGAGCAGTACTTC.

This clone was counted once. The chain carries TRBV10-3 and TRBJ2-7, with 10 bases lining up with TRBD1. This CDR3 region has 13 residues. The germline V gene has CDR1 ENHRY and CDR2 SYGVKD. The V segment lost 6 bases and the J segment 2 bases; nucleotides outside the gene matches: 1. The CDR3 nucleotides read TGTGCCATCAGGACAGGGGGCCCCTACGAGCAGTACTTC. It is translated as CAIRTGGPYEQYF.

The rearrangement links TRBV13 to TRBJ2-7; D possibly uses TRBD1 or TRBD2 (5 bases each). The CDR3 has 15 amino acids. V was shortened by 5 bases and J by 2 bases, with 16 bases between the two germline ends. Germline assignment: CDR1 PRHDT and CDR2 FYEKMQ (reference sequence). The CDR3 loop reads CASSPTRDGAYEQYF. The DNA of the CDR3 is TGTGCCAGCAGCCCAACACGGGACGGAGCCTACGAGCAGTACTTC. Complete variable domain (other parts from reference TRBV13 and TRBJ2-7): AAGVIQSPRHLIKEKRETATLKCYPIPRHDTVYWYQQGPGQDPQFLISFYEKMQSDKGSIPDRFSAQQFSDYHSELNMSSLELGDSALYFCASSPTRDGAYEQYFGPGTRLTVT.

The V gene is TRBV6-1, the J gene TRBJ1-1, with TRBD1 matching over 9 bases. Trimming took 3 bases from V and 4 from J; bases not matched to a gene: 3. The germline V gene encodes CDR1 MNHNS and CDR2 SASEGT. This CDR3 has 14 residues. The CDR3 DNA is TGTGCCAGCAGTGATCCGGGACAGGGCACTGAAGCTTTCTTT. The encoded protein is CASSDPGQGTEAFF.

This chain links TRBV7-8 with TRBJ1-5; D is perhaps TRBD1 (6 bases). V dropped 2 bases and J dropped 6 bases, with 14 bases sitting between them. The V gene's germline CDR1 is SGHVS and CDR2 FQNEAQ. The CDR3 contains 15 residues. CDR3 DNA: TGTGCCAGCAGCTTAACAGGGTCCCTCACTCAGCCCCAGCATTTT. This translates into CASSLTGSLTQPQHF.

V usage is TRBV19 and J usage is TRBJ2-2; D is perhaps TRBD1 or TRBD2 (5 bases each). Germline assignment: CDR1 LNHDA and CDR2 SQIVND (reference sequence). This CDR3 is built from 16 residues. Trimming took 9 bases from V and 5 from J, leaving 22 bases between them. Written as DNA, the CDR3 is TGTGCCAGCACAGAGACAGCGGAAGAATGGACCGGGGAGCTGTTTTTT. Translating it yields CASTETAEEWTGELFF.

This clone was picked up one time. This chain uses TRBV27 with TRBJ1-2; D is perhaps TRBD1 (6 bases). V was shortened by 2 bases and J by 4 bases, with 14 bases between the two germline ends. The CDR3 is 15 residues long. Germline values: CDR1 MNHEY, CDR2 SMNVEV (reference sequence). CDR3: CASSLIGGLVYGYTF. CDR3 nucleotide sequence: TGTGCCAGCAGTTTAATCGGGGGGCTGGTCTATGGCTACACCTTC.